This TCR beta chain comes out of a study of blood T cell repertoires in COVID-19. Some clones are missing from TCRdb's copy, which holds only in-frame ones; the method was immunoSEQ multiplex PCR. Altogether around 280,000 clones are present, approximately 86% being singletons, with the ten largest covering roughly 1.3%. This CDR3 has 21 residues. The ends were cut back, 2 bases at V and 5 bases at J, with 30 bases in the middle. Germline lookup yields CDR1 KGHSH and CDR2 LQKENI. This clone was detected only once. The genes are TRBV18 and TRBJ2-2; D might be TRBD2 (6 bases). Sequences were obtained from peripheral blood. The clonotype comes from a man between 65 and 85 years old with acute or convalescent COVID-19. The CDR3: CASSPTRPGATRSGGTGELFF. CDR3 in DNA: TGTGCCAGCTCACCAACTCGCCCGGGAGCTACTCGGAGCGGTGGGACCGGGGAGCTGTTTTTT.